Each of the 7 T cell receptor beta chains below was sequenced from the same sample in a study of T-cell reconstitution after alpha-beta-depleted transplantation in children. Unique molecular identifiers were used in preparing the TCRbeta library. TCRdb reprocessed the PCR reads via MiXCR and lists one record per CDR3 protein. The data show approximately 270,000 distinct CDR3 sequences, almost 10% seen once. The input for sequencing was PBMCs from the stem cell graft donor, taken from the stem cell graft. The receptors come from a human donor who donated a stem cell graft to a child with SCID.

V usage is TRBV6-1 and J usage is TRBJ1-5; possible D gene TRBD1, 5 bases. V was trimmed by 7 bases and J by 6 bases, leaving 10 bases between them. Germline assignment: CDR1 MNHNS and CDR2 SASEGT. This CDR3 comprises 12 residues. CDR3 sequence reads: CASKIGGQPQHF. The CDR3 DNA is TGTGCCAGCAAAATTGGGGGTCAGCCCCAGCATTTT.

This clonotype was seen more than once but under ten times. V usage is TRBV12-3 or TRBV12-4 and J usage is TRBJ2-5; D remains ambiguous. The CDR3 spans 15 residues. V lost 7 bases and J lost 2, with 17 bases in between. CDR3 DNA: TGTGCCAGCACCACTCTCAATCCCTCTCAAGAGACCCAGTACTTC. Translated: CASTTLNPSQETQYF.

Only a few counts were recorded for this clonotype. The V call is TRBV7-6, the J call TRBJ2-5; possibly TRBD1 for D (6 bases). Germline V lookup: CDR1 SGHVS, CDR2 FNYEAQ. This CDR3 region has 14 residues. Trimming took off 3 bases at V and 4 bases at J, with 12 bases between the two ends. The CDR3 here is CASSFVGGGETQYF. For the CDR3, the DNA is TGTGCCAGCAGCTTCGTTGGGGGCGGAGAGACCCAGTACTTC. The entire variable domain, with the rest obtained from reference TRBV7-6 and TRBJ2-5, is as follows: GAGVSQSPRYKVTKRGQDVALRCDPISGHVSLYWYRQALGQGPEFLTYFNYEAQQDKSGLPNDRFSAERPEGSISTLTIQRTEQRDSAMYRCASSFVGGGETQYFGPGTRLLVL.

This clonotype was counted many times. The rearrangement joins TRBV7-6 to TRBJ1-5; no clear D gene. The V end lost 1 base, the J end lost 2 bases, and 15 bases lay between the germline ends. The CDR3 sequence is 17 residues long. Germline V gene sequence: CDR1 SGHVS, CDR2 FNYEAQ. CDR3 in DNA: TGTGCCAGCAGCTTAGATGCAGGCTCTTTCGGCAATCAGCCCCAGCATTTT. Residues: CASSLDAGSFGNQPQHF.

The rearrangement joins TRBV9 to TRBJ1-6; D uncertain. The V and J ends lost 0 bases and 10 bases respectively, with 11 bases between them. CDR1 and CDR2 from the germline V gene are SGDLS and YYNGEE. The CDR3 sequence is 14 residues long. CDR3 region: CASSVEKVHSPLHF. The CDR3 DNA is TGTGCCAGCAGCGTAGAGAAGGTTCACTCACCCCTCCACTTT.

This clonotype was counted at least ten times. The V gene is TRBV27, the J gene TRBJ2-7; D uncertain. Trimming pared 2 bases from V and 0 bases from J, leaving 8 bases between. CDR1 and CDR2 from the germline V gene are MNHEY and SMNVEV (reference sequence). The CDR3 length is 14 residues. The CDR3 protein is CASSLSPSSYEQYF. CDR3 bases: TGTGCCAGCAGTTTAAGTCCCAGCTCCTACGAGCAGTACTTC.

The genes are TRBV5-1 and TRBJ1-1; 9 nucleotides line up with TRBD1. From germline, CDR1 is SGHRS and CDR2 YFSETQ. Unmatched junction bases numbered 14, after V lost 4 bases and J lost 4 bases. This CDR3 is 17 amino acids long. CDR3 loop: CASSAGQGNSPLTEAFF. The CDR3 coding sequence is TGCGCCAGCAGCGCCGGACAGGGGAACTCCCCTCTCACTGAAGCTTTCTTT.